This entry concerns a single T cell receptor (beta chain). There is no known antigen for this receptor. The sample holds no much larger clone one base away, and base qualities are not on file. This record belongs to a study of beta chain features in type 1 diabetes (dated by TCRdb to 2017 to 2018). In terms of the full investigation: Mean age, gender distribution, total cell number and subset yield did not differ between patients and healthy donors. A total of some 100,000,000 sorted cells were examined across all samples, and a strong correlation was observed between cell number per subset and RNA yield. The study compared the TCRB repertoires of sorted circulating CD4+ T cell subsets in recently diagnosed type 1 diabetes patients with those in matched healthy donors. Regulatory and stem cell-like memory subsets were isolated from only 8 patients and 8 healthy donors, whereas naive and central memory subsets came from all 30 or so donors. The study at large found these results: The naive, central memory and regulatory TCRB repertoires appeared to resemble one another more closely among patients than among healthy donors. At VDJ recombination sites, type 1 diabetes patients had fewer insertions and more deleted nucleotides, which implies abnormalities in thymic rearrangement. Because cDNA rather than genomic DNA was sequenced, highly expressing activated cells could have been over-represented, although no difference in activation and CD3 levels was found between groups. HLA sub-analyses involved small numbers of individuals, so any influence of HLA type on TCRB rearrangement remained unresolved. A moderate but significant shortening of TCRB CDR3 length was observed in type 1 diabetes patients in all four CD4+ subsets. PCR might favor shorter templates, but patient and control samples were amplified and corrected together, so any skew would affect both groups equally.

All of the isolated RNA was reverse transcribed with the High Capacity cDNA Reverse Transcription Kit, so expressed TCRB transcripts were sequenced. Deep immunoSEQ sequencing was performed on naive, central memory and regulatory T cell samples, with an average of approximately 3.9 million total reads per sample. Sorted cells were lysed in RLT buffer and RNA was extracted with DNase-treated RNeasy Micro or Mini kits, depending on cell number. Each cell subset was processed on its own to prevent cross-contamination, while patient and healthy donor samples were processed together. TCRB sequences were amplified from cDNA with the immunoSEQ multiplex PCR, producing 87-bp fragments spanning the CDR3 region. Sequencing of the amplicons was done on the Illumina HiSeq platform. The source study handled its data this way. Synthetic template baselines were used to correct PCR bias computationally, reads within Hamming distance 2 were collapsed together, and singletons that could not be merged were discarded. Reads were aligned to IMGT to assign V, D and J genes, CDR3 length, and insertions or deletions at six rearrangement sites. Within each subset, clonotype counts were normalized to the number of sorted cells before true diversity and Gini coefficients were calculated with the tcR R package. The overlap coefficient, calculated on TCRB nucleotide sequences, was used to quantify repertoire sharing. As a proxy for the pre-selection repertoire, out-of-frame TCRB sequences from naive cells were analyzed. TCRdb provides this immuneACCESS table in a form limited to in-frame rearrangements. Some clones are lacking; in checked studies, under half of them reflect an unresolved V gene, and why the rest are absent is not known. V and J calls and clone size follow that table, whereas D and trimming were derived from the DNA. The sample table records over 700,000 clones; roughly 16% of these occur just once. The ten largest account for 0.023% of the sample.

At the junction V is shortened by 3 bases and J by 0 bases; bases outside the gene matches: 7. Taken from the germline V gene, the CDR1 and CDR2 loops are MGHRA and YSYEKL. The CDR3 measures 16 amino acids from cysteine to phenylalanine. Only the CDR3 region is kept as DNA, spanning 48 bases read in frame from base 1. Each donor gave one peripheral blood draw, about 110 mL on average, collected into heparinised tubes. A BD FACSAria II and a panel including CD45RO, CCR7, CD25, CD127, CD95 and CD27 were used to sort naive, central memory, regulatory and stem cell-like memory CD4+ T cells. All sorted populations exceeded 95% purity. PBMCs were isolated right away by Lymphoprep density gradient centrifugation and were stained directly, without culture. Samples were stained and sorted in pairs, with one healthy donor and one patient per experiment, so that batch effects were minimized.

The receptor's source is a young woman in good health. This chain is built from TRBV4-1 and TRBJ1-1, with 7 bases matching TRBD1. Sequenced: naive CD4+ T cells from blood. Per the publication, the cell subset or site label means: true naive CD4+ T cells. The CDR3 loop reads CASSHLKTGMNTEAFF. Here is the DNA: TGCGCCAGCAGCCATCTAAAGACAGGGATGAACACTGAAGCTTTCTTT.